Included here is one TCR beta chain sequence, with context. Repertoires were generated with immunoSEQ multiplex PCR, while TCRdb's copy carries only in-frame clones and drops some. Counted here are about half a million clones, around 80% occurring once; the ten biggest clones make up about an eighth. The germline CDR1 and CDR2 sequences are LGHNA and YNFKEQ. This CDR3 comprises 16 residues. V lost 4 bases to trimming and J lost 5 bases; unmatched junction nucleotides: 5. This sample is drawn from a study of shared clonotypes between healthy human individuals. The clonotype was recovered from a woman aged 40-49 years in good health. Some clones in this sample may be carry-over from other donors' samples. The chain recombines TRBV4-2 with TRBJ2-5; 15 bases line up with TRBD2. Sequencing input: PBMCs. The CDR3 region is CASSPGLAGGRETQYF. As DNA, the CDR3 is TGTGCCAGCAGCCCCGGACTAGCGGGAGGGCGGGAGACCCAGTACTTC.